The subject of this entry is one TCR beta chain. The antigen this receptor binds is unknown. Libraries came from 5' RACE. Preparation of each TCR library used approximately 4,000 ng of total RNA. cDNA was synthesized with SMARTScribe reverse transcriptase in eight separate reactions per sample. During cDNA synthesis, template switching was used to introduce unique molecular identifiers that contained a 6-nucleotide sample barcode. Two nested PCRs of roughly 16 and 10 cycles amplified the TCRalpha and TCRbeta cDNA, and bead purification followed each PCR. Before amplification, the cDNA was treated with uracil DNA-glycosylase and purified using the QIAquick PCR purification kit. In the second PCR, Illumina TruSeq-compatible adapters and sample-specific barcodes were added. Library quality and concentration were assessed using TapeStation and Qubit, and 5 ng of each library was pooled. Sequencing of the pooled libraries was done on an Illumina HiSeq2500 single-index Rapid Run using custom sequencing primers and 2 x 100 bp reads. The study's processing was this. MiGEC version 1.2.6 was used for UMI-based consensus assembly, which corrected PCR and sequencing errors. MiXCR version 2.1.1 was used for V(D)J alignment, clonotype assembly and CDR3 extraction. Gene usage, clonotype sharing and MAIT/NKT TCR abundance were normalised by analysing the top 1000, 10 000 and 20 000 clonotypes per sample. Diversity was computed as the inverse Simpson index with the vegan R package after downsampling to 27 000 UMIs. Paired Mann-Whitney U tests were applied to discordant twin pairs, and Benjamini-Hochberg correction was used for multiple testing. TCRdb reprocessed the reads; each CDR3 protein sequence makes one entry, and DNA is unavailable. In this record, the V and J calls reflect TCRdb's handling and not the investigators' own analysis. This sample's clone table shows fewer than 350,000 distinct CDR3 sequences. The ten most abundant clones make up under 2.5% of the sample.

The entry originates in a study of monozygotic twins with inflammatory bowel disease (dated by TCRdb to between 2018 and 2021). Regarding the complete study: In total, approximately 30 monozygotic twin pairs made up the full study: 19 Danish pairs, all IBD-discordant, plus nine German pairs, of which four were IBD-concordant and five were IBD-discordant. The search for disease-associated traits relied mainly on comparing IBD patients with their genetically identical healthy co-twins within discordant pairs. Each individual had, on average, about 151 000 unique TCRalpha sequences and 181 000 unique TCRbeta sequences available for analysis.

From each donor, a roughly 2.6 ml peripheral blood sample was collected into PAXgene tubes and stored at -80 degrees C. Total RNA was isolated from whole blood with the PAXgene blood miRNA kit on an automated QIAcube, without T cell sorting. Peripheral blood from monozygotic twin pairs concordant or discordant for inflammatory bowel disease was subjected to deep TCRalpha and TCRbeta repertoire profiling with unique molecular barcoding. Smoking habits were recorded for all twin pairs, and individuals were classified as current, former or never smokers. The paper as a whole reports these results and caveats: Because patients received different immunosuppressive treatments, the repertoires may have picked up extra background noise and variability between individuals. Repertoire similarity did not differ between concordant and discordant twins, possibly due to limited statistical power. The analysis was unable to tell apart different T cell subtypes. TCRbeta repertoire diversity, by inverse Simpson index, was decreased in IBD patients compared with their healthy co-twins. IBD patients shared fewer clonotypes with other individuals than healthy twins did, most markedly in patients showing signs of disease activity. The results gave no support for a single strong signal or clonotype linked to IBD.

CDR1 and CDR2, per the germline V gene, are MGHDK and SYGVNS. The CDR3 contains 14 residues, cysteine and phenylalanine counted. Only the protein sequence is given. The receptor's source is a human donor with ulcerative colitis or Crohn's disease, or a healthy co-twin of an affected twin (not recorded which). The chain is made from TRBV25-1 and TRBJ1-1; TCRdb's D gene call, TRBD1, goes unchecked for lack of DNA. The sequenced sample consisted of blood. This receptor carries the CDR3 CASREPGTFAEAFF. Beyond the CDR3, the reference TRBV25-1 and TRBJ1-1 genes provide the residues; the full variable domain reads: EADIYQTPRYLVIGTGKKITLECSQTMGHDKMYWYQQDPGMELHLIHYSYGVNSTEKGDLSSESTVSRIRTEHFPLTLESARPSHTSQYLCASREPGTFAEAFFGQGTRLTVV.